Each of the 3 T cell receptor beta chains below was sequenced from the same sample in a study of blood T cell repertoires in COVID-19. Profiling relied on immunoSEQ multiplex PCR, and the TCRdb table lists in-frame clones only, not all of them. The repertoire holds tens of thousands of clones, with roughly 82% as singletons. Sample: peripheral blood. These receptors were obtained from a human donor in a cohort sampled during active COVID-19.

The V call is TRBV25-1, the J call TRBJ2-2; 8 bases are a match to TRBD1. Per the germline V gene, CDR1 is MGHDK and CDR2 is SYGVNS. The CDR3 loop spans 15 amino acids. The V and J ends lost 4 bases and 3 bases, in that order; junction bases with no gene match: 4. CDR3 sequence reads: CASSGGQGYTGELFF. The DNA for the CDR3 is TGTGCCAGCAGTGGTGGACAGGGATACACCGGGGAGCTGTTTTTT.

This clone rates as medium-sized (0.01 to 0.1%). The V and J genes are TRBV4-1 and TRBJ1-3; D is undetermined. CDR1 MGHRA and CDR2 YSYEKL come from the germline V gene. The CDR3 has 13 amino acids. V lost 4 bases and J lost 4, with 8 bases in between. CDR3 amino acids: CASSLSSGNTIYF. Written as DNA, the CDR3 is TGCGCCAGCAGCCTGTCATCAGGAAACACCATATATTTT.

The J gene is TRBJ2-1, the V gene TRBV6-2 or TRBV6-3; 8 bases fit TRBD2. With V trimmed by 6 bases and J by 15 bases, 19 bases remained unmatched. The CDR3 length is 15 residues. From germline, CDR1 is MNHEY and CDR2 SVGEGT. CDR3 residues: CASSPTRGGSTWWFF. CDR3 bases: TGTGCCAGCAGCCCCACTCGCGGGGGGTCAACTTGGTGGTTCTTC.